A selection of T cell receptor beta chains follows, all from one sample in a study of cytomegalovirus exposure and HLA in healthy donors. Some clones are missing from TCRdb's copy, which holds only in-frame ones; the method was immunoSEQ multiplex PCR. The sample lists around 100,000 clones, roughly three quarters occurring once. The material sequenced was PBMCs. All receptors come from a man in his forties in good health and CMV-seropositive. Each CDR3 is given with its conserved first and last residue. The order of the fields is D gene, clone size, CDR3 length, J gene, V gene, CDR3 protein, CDR3 DNA. D genes are given only for firm matches. Only part of the rows carry a size: once, few, many, or a class if the clone is expanded.

TRBD1,few,13,TRBJ1-1,TRBV28,CASTQGADTEAFF,TGTGCCAGCACGCAGGGGGCGGACACTGAAGCTTTCTTT
.,.,16,TRBJ1-2,TRBV11-2,CASSLSDNAVAYGYTF,TGTGCCAGCAGCTTATCAGACAACGCCGTCGCTTATGGCTACACCTTC
TRBD2,once,14,TRBJ2-3,TRBV6-5,CASSTSADTDTQYF,TGTGCCAGCAGTACTAGCGCTGACACAGATACGCAGTATTTT
TRBD1,.,15,TRBJ2-1,TRBV7-9,CASSPRGQGVNEQFF,TGTGCCAGCAGCCCCCGGGGACAGGGGGTGAATGAGCAGTTCTTC
.,.,14,TRBJ1-1,TRBV5-1,CASSLDGGVTEAFF,TGCGCCAGCAGCTTGGACGGGGGGGTCACTGAAGCTTTCTTT
TRBD1,.,15,TRBJ1-5,TRBV5-6,CASSFRQGDHQPQHF,TGTGCCAGCAGCTTCCGACAGGGGGACCATCAGCCCCAGCATTTT
TRBD1,.,13,TRBJ1-2,TRBV7-9,CASSFDRASGYTF,TGTGCCAGCAGCTTTGACAGGGCTTCTGGCTACACCTTC
TRBD1,.,15,TRBJ1-2,TRBV4-1,CASSQTGGFNYGYTF,TGCGCCAGCAGCCAGACAGGGGGCTTCAACTATGGCTACACCTTC
TRBD1,.,16,TRBJ2-1,TRBV6-4,CASSDEGQVSYNEQFF,TGTGCCAGCAGTGACGAAGGACAGGTCTCCTACAATGAGCAGTTCTTC
.,.,15,TRBJ2-3,TRBV19,CASSIQSGVTDTQYF,TGTGCCAGTAGTATCCAGTCGGGAGTCACAGATACGCAGTATTTT
.,.,13,TRBJ2-2,TRBV27,CASSSRVTGELFF,TGTGCCAGCAGTTCCAGGGTCACCGGGGAGCTGTTTTTT
.,.,16,TRBJ1-5,TRBV27,CASSYRRNRDNQPQHF,TGTGCCAGCAGCTATCGGAGGAACAGGGACAATCAGCCCCAGCATTTT
TRBD1,.,15,TRBJ2-1,TRBV4-2,CASSQRQGAYNEQFF,TGTGCCAGCAGCCAACGACAGGGGGCCTACAATGAGCAGTTCTTC
TRBD2,.,14,TRBJ2-7,TRBV28,CASSLPLAGGEQYF,TGTGCCAGCAGTTTACCCCTAGCGGGAGGGGAGCAGTACTTC
.,once,14,TRBJ2-2,TRBV10-1,CASRRDFATGELFF,TGCGCCAGCAGACGGGACTTCGCCACCGGGGAGCTGTTTTTT
.,.,16,TRBJ1-3,TRBV5-6,CASSPAGDNSGNTIYF,TGTGCCAGCAGCCCGGCTGGGGACAACTCTGGAAACACCATATATTTT
.,.,12,TRBJ2-5,TRBV6-5,CASRGSRETHYF,TGTGCCAGCAGGGGGAGCCGGGAGACCCATTACTTC
TRBD2,.,16,TRBJ2-7,TRBV7-7,CASSLGLAGGSGEQYF,TGTGCTAGCAGCTTAGGTCTAGCGGGAGGATCTGGCGAGCAGTACTTC
TRBD1,.,16,TRBJ1-5,TRBV4-1,CASSPTGGHSNQPQHF,TGCGCCAGCAGCCCGACAGGGGGTCATAGCAATCAGCCCCAGCATTTT
.,.,13,TRBJ1-1,TRBV10-1,CASSDRINTEAFF,TGCGCCAGCAGTGACAGGATCAACACTGAAGCTTTCTTT
.,few,12,TRBJ2-3,TRBV5-4,CASSWRTDTQYF,TGTGCCAGCAGCTGGCGCACAGATACGCAGTATTTT
.,few,16,TRBJ2-2,TRBV27,CASSLLPLDSPGELFF,TGTGCCAGCAGTTTACTCCCGTTAGACAGTCCGGGGGAGCTGTTTTTT
.,.,14,TRBJ1-2,TRBV5-6,CASSRTGDNYGYTF,TGTGCCAGCAGCCGCACAGGTGATAACTATGGCTACACCTTC
TRBD1,.,14,TRBJ2-7,TRBV19,CASSTGTGPYEQYF,TGTGCCAGTAGTACCGGGACAGGGCCATACGAGCAGTACTTC
TRBD1,once,16,TRBJ2-3,TRBV4-2,CASSQEWTGVGDTQYF,TGTGCCAGCAGCCAAGAATGGACAGGGGTGGGAGATACGCAGTATTTT
.,few,15,TRBJ1-4,TRBV7-2,CASSLQGQANEKLFF,TGTGCCAGCAGCTTACAGGGTCAGGCTAATGAAAAACTGTTTTTT
TRBD2,.,14,TRBJ2-2,TRBV6-5,CASTQAGGPGELFF,TGTGCCAGCACTCAAGCGGGAGGGCCCGGGGAGCTGTTTTTT
TRBD2,.,15,TRBJ2-3,TRBV4-1,CASSPSGRSTDTQYF,TGCGCCAGCAGCCCTAGCGGGAGATCCACAGATACGCAGTATTTT
TRBD2,.,16,TRBJ2-1,TRBV11-2,CASSLDASGRANEQFF,TGTGCCAGCAGCTTAGATGCGAGCGGGAGGGCCAATGAGCAGTTCTTC
.,.,17,TRBJ2-3,TRBV11-2,CASSDPLRGASTDTQYF,TGTGCCAGCAGCGACCCCCTTCGGGGAGCTAGCACAGATACGCAGTATTTT
.,.,11,TRBJ2-1,TRBV6-4,CASKSGNEQFF,TGTGCCAGCAAATCGGGCAATGAGCAGTTCTTC
.,.,15,TRBJ2-2,TRBV5-1,CASSLVGQSTGELFF,TGCGCCAGCAGCTTGGTAGGACAGAGTACCGGGGAGCTGTTTTTT
.,few,14,TRBJ1-1,TRBV4-1,CASSQEEVGTEAFF,TGCGCCAGCAGCCAAGAGGAGGTTGGCACTGAAGCTTTCTTT
.,few,16,TRBJ1-1,TRBV6-6,CASQDRSSFMNTEAFF,TGTGCCAGCCAAGACAGGTCTTCTTTTATGAACACTGAAGCTTTCTTT
TRBD2,.,16,TRBJ2-3,TRBV5-6,CASSLTSGSSTDTQYF,TGTGCCAGCAGCTTGACTAGCGGCTCTAGCACAGATACGCAGTATTTT
TRBD1,.,15,TRBJ1-5,TRBV7-6,CASSLSPGGNQPQHF,TGTGCCAGCAGCTTAAGCCCAGGGGGAAATCAGCCCCAGCATTTT
.,.,14,TRBJ2-7,TRBV5-1,CASRPRTADYEQYF,TGCGCCAGCAGACCACGGACTGCCGACTACGAGCAGTACTTC
TRBD1,.,14,TRBJ2-2,TRBV2,CASKETGVAGELFF,TGTGCCAGCAAAGAGACAGGGGTAGCCGGGGAGCTGTTTTTT
.,.,14,TRBJ1-2,TRBV29-1,CSVEGSRQNYGYTF,TGCAGCGTTGAAGGGTCCAGACAGAACTATGGCTACACCTTC
TRBD1,.,15,TRBJ1-2,TRBV14,CASSLLGQGIDGYTF,TGTGCCAGCAGCCTTTTAGGACAGGGGATTGATGGCTACACCTTC
TRBD2,.,18,TRBJ2-2,TRBV30,CAWSVARAGWMDTGELFF,TGTGCCTGGAGTGTAGCCAGAGCGGGGTGGATGGACACCGGGGAGCTGTTTTTT
TRBD2,few,15,TRBJ2-1,TRBV4-3,CASSQDAGVHNEQFF,TGCGCCAGCAGCCAAGATGCGGGAGTTCACAATGAGCAGTTCTTC
TRBD1,.,18,TRBJ2-7,TRBV29-1,CSVHTFETGQGTPYEQYF,TGCAGCGTCCATACCTTTGAAACTGGACAGGGGACCCCCTACGAGCAGTACTTC
.,once,14,TRBJ1-1,TRBV6-1,CASSDLGRDTEAFF,TGTGCCAGCAGTGATTTGGGGCGCGACACTGAAGCTTTCTTT